The 20 T cell receptor beta chains below come from one sample, sequenced in a study of T cell responses to AZD1222 COVID-19 vaccine. Sequenced by immunoSEQ multiplex PCR; TCRdb stores in-frame clones only, minus some. The data show 120,000 or so clones, with 80% to 95% seen just once and about 4.2% held by the top ten. Sequencing used peripheral blood, obtained on day 0 of MenACWY control vaccination. These receptors were taken from an adult in good health.

The chain employs TRBV3-1 (or the pseudogene TRBV3-2) and TRBJ1-3, with TRBD1 as a possible D gene (5 bases). Germline loops: CDR1 LGHDT, CDR2 YNNKEL (reference sequence). The CDR3 is 17 amino acids. V lost 5 bases, J lost 2 bases, and 19 bases lay in between. The CDR3, as DNA: TGTGCCAGCAGCAAAACAATCGTGGGGGGAACTGGAAACACCATATATTTT. It is translated as CASSKTIVGGTGNTIYF.

The chain recombines TRBV5-1 with TRBJ2-7, with 7 bases matching TRBD1. Trimming cost V 3 bases and J 0 bases; bases outside gene matches: 3. The CDR3 extends over 14 amino acids. Germline V gene sequence: CDR1 SGHRS, CDR2 YFSETQ. CDR3 in amino acids: CASSYGTASYEQYF. The CDR3 DNA is TGCGCCAGCAGCTACGGGACAGCCTCCTACGAGCAGTACTTC.

V and J are TRBV27 and TRBJ2-7, with TRBD2 as a possible D gene (6 bases). Trimming took off 0 bases at V and 6 bases at J, with 12 bases between the two ends. CDR3 length equals 14 residues. The germline CDR1 and CDR2 sequences are MNHEY and SMNVEV (reference sequence). CDR3 in DNA: TGTGCCAGCAGTTTATCCCGGGGACTTGTCGAGCAGTACTTC. This codes for CASSLSRGLVEQYF.

This chain uses TRBV18 with TRBJ1-4, with D unclear. Trimming left V 3 bases short and J 1 base short, with 9 bases between. The CDR3 covers 15 residues. Germline lookup yields CDR1 KGHSH and CDR2 LQKENI. The CDR3 region is CASSPSVKTNEKLFF. CDR3 nucleotide sequence: TGTGCCAGCTCACCCTCCGTTAAAACTAATGAAAAACTGTTTTTT.

Here the CDR3 DNA reads TGTGCCAGCAGTTTATCTGTTAGATTTGCTACACCCCTCCACTTT. Protein: CASSLSVRFATPLHF. This rearrangement joins TRBV28 to TRBJ1-6; no firm D call. The CDR3 runs 15 residues. Trimming pared 1 base from V and 11 bases from J, leaving 15 bases between. Germline lookup yields CDR1 MDHEN and CDR2 SYDVKM.

CDR3: CSVEREGVRYGYTF. The CDR3 DNA follows: TGCAGCGTTGAACGGGAGGGTGTTCGGTATGGCTACACCTTC. This rearrangement joins TRBV29-1 to TRBJ1-2; D not resolved. Germline CDR1 and CDR2: SQVTM and ANQGSEA. V dropped 2 bases and J dropped 5 bases, with 15 bases sitting between them. This CDR3 contains 14 residues.

This clone came up once. The gene calls are TRBV6-2 or TRBV6-3 and TRBJ1-5; 8 bases align to TRBD1. The CDR3 has 24 residues. Germline trimming cut 6 bases from V and 0 bases from J; bases unmatched to any gene: 31. CDR1 MNHEY and CDR2 SVGEGT come from the germline V gene. The CDR3: CASSRRDRGFGQVDSVVSNQPQHF. The DNA for the CDR3 is TGTGCCAGCAGCCGACGTGACAGGGGCTTCGGCCAAGTAGACTCGGTCGTTAGCAATCAGCCCCAGCATTTT.

The chain recombines TRBV18 with TRBJ1-2, with 7 bases that match TRBD1. This CDR3 spans 14 amino acids. Germline V gives CDR1 KGHSH, CDR2 LQKENI. The ends lost 1 base at V and 4 bases at J; junction bases unmatched: 3. CDR3 DNA sequence: TGTGCCAGCTCACCACGTCGGGACAGCTATGGCTACACCTTC. This gives the protein CASSPRRDSYGYTF.

The chain joins TRBV6-5 to TRBJ2-7; no definite D call. Trimming cost V 6 bases and J 5 bases, with 17 bases left between them. This CDR3 has 14 amino acids. CDR1 and CDR2 (germline): MNHEY, SVGAGI. CDR3 DNA sequence: TGTGCCAGCAGCCTAACACTACAGTCAGACGAGCAGTACTTC. Encoded protein: CASSLTLQSDEQYF.

The chain links TRBV7-2 to TRBJ2-7, with D possibly matching TRBD1 (6 bases). The CDR3 runs 13 residues. Trimming removed 6 bases from V and 0 bases from J, with 9 bases in between. Germline V gene sequence: CDR1 SGHTA, CDR2 FQGNSA. The CDR3 sequence is CASRLDSSYEQYF. DNA of the CDR3: TGTGCCAGCAGGCTGGACAGCTCCTACGAGCAGTACTTC.

The chain employs TRBV6-4 and TRBJ2-6; 13 bases are shared with TRBD2. The ends lost 6 bases at V and 4 bases at J; junction bases unmatched: 6. The CDR3 length is 17 residues. Germline values: CDR1 MRHNA, CDR2 SNTAGT. In DNA, the CDR3 is TGTGCCAGCAGCGCCGGGACTAGCGGGACCGGGGCCAACGTCCTGACTTTC. It translates to CASSAGTSGTGANVLTF.

Only one count was recorded for this clone. This chain uses TRBV4-2 with TRBJ2-1, with D uncertain. The CDR3 totals 13 residues. Germline assignment: CDR1 LGHNA and CDR2 YNFKEQ. The V end lost 1 base, the J end lost 4 bases, and 5 bases lay between the germline ends. The CDR3 is CASSQASYNEQFF. In nucleotides, the CDR3 is TGTGCCAGCAGCCAAGCTAGTTACAATGAGCAGTTCTTC.

V and J are TRBV7-2 and TRBJ1-1; D is unresolved. Trimming stripped 5 bases from V and 1 base from J, with 8 bases between. Germline lookup yields CDR1 SGHTA and CDR2 FQGNSA. The CDR3 totals 13 residues. Written as DNA, the CDR3 is TGTGCCAGCAGCACCAGTGGGAACACTGAAGCTTTCTTT. Residues: CASSTSGNTEAFF.

This rearrangement joins TRBV7-9 to TRBJ2-1; 8 bases align to TRBD2. Germline-derived CDR1 and CDR2 are SEHNR and FQNEAQ (reference sequence). CDR3 size: 16 residues. The ends lost 5 bases at V and 0 bases at J; junction bases unmatched: 6. In DNA form, the CDR3 reads TGTGCCAGCAGCCCCCGCAGCGGGGGCTCCTACAATGAGCAGTTCTTC. It specifies CASSPRSGGSYNEQFF.

This chain uses TRBV28 with TRBJ1-2; D uncertain. Per germline, CDR1 MDHEN and CDR2 SYDVKM. Trimming shortened V by 2 bases and J by 11 bases, and 12 bases separated the two germline ends. The CDR3 sequence is 12 residues long. The CDR3 is CASSLQREGYTF. In DNA form, the CDR3 reads TGTGCCAGCAGTTTACAGCGGGAGGGTTACACCTTC.

J is TRBJ1-5 and V is TRBV2, with unresolved D. This CDR3 has 13 residues. Per germline, CDR1 SNHLY and CDR2 FYNNEI. Trimming took off 6 bases at V and 5 bases at J, with 11 bases between the two ends. Here the CDR3 reads CASSRGQYQPQHF. CDR3 nucleotide sequence: TGTGCCAGCAGCAGAGGCCAATATCAGCCCCAGCATTTT.

V usage is TRBV29-1 and J usage is TRBJ2-4; D is possibly TRBD1 (5 bases). This CDR3 contains 12 residues. V lost 6 bases and J lost 3, with 9 bases in between. Germline V gene data show CDR1 as SQVTM and CDR2 as ANQGSEA. The CDR3 region has the DNA TGCAGCGTGCGACAGTACAAAAACATTCAGTACTTC. Amino acids: CSVRQYKNIQYF.

The chain recombines TRBV12-3 or TRBV12-4 with TRBJ2-7, with D unresolved. The CDR3 consists of 13 residues. Trimming took off 2 bases at V and 2 bases at J, with 7 bases between the two ends. The CDR3 sequence is CASSLFGPYEQYF. The CDR3 coding sequence is TGTGCCAGCAGTTTATTTGGGCCCTACGAGCAGTACTTC.

V usage is TRBV5-6 and J usage is TRBJ1-6, with D hard to call. The CDR3 covers 13 residues. V was cut by 0 bases and J by 6 bases, with 4 bases left in between. CDR1 is SGHDT and CDR2 is YYEEEE in the germline V gene. The CDR3 sequence: CASSLASNSPLHF. CDR3 DNA sequence: TGTGCCAGCAGCTTGGCGAGTAATTCACCCCTCCACTTT.

The chain joins TRBV5-1 to TRBJ2-7; D is unresolved. The CDR3 length is 14 residues. V was clipped by 7 bases and J by 5 bases, with 19 bases between them. CDR1 and CDR2 from the germline V gene are SGHRS and YFSETQ. This CDR3 reads CASVPEKSPHEQYV. The CDR3 nucleotides read TGCGCCAGCGTACCGGAGAAATCCCCCCACGAGCAGTACGTC.